This is a list of T cell receptor beta chains from one sample in a study of blood T cell repertoires in COVID-19. TCRdb keeps only in-frame clones here, not all; method: immunoSEQ multiplex PCR. Among 110,000 to 150,000 clones listed, over 70% were seen once. Sequencing was done on a sample of peripheral blood. The receptors originated from a man between 65 and 80 years old who had recovered from COVID-19. CDR3s include the opening cysteine and the closing phenylalanine or tryptophan. Each record gives: CDR3 length, J gene, clone size, V gene, D gene, CDR3 protein, CDR3 DNA. A D gene is named only where the DNA matches it firmly. For some rows the clone size is stated as once, few or many, or as a class when expanded; others skip it.

13 TRBJ2-1 many TRBV11-3 NA CASSGTTEYKQFF TGTGCCAGCAGCGGCACTACGGAATACAAGCAGTTCTTC
15 TRBJ2-5 NA TRBV3-1/TRBV3-2 NA CASSHEQGGQETQYF TGTGCCAGCAGCCACGAACAGGGAGGGCAAGAGACCCAGTACTTC
15 TRBJ2-1 NA TRBV30 TRBD2 CAWSGLSGRVGEQFF TGTGCCTGGAGCGGTCTTAGCGGGAGGGTGGGTGAGCAGTTCTTC
13 TRBJ1-6 NA TRBV2 NA CASSEALNSPLHF TGTGCCAGCAGTGAAGCGCTAAATTCACCCCTCCACTTT
16 TRBJ2-2 NA TRBV10-3 TRBD2 CAILATSGSGTGELFF TGTGCCATCTTGGCGACTAGCGGGAGTGGGACCGGGGAGCTGTTTTTT
14 TRBJ1-2 NA TRBV9 NA CASSVDPSFSGYTF TGTGCCAGCAGCGTAGACCCTTCGTTCAGTGGCTACACCTTC
15 TRBJ2-7 once TRBV4-1 TRBD1 CASSPRTGLPYEQYF TGCGCCAGCAGCCCCCGGACAGGTTTGCCCTACGAGCAGTACTTC
18 TRBJ1-1 NA TRBV7-9 TRBD1 CASSLAGQRDRDRDEAFF TGTGCCAGCAGCTTAGCGGGGCAACGGGACCGGGACAGGGATGAAGCTTTCTTT
16 TRBJ1-1 NA TRBV11-1 TRBD1 CASSLRLGTGNTEAFF TGTGCCAGCAGCTTAAGATTAGGGACAGGGAACACTGAAGCTTTCTTT
13 TRBJ2-3 once TRBV9 NA CASSVAGVDTQYF TGTGCCAGCAGCGTAGCAGGGGTAGATACGCAGTATTTT
15 TRBJ1-2 NA TRBV10-3 TRBD1 CAIRAGTVMNYGYTF TGTGCCATCAGAGCCGGGACAGTGATGAACTATGGCTACACCTTC
13 TRBJ1-2 NA TRBV25-1 NA CASSESQGYGYTF TGTGCCAGCAGTGAAAGCCAGGGGTATGGCTACACCTTC
15 TRBJ2-1 NA TRBV19 TRBD2 CASSIRGGRANEQFF TGTGCCAGTAGTATTCGGGGGGGAAGGGCCAATGAGCAGTTCTTC
17 TRBJ2-1 NA TRBV2 TRBD2 CASNGLAGGPIYNEQFF TGTGCCAGCAACGGACTAGCGGGAGGGCCCATCTACAATGAGCAGTTCTTC
14 TRBJ2-3 NA TRBV5-4 NA CASSLGRETDTQYF TGTGCCAGCAGCTTGGGCAGGGAAACAGATACGCAGTATTTT
14 TRBJ2-3 NA TRBV7-2 NA CASSPPGAGDTQYF TGTGCCAGCAGCCCGCCAGGGGCCGGAGATACGCAGTATTTT
16 TRBJ2-7 NA TRBV6-5 TRBD1 CASSYADRGTSYEQYF TGTGCCAGCAGTTACGCGGACAGGGGGACCTCCTACGAGCAGTACTTC
11 TRBJ2-7 NA TRBV30 TRBD2 CASLAGYEQYF TGTGCCTCACTAGCGGGCTACGAGCAGTACTTC
19 TRBJ2-5 NA TRBV7-8 TRBD2 CASSFPGLAGRGYQETQYF TGTGCCAGCAGCTTCCCCGGACTAGCGGGGAGGGGGTACCAAGAGACCCAGTACTTC
12 TRBJ2-7 many TRBV29-1 TRBD1 CSVRTSGGVQYF TGCAGCGTTCGTACTTCAGGGGGTGTGCAGTACTTC
19 TRBJ2-1 NA TRBV5-1 TRBD2 CASSLGLAGDRGSYNEQFF TGCGCCAGCAGCTTGGGACTAGCGGGAGATCGGGGCTCCTACAATGAGCAGTTCTTC
15 TRBJ2-3 NA TRBV7-2 TRBD2 CASSSSGTSTDTQYF TGTGCCAGCAGCTCCAGCGGGACCAGCACAGATACGCAGTATTTT
14 TRBJ1-2 NA TRBV6-5 NA CASSGTTGNYGYTF TGTGCCAGCTCTGGGACAACCGGGAACTATGGCTACACCTTC